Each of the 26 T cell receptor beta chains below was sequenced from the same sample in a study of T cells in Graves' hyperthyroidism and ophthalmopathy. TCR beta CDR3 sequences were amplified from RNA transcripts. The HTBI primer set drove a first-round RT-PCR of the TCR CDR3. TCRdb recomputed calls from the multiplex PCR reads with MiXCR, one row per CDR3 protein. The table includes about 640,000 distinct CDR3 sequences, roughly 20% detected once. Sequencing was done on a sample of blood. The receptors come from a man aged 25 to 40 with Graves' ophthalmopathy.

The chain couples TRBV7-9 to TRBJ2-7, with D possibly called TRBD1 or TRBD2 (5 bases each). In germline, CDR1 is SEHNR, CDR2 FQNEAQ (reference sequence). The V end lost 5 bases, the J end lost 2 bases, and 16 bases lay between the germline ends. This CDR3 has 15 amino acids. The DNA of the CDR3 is TGTGCCAGCAGCCCCCGGGGACGTCCGGCCTACGAGCAGTACTTC. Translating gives CASSPRGRPAYEQYF.

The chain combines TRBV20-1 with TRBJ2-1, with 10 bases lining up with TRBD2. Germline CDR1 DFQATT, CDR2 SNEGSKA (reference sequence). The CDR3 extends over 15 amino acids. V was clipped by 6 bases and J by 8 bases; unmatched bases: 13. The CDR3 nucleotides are TGCAGTGCCCAAACATTTAGCGGGAGGTCGCATGAGCAGTTCTTC. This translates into CSAQTFSGRSHEQFF.

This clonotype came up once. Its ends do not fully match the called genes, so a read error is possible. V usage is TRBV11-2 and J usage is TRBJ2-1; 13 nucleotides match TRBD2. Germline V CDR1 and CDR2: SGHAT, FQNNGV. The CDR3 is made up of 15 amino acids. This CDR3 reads CASSPGLAGDNGQFF. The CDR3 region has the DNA TGTGCCAGCAGCCCCGGACTAGCGGGAGATAATGGGCAGTTCTTC.

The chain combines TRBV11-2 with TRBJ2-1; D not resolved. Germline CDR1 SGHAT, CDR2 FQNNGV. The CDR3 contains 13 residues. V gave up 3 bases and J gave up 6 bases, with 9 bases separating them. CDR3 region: CASSLTVRNEQFF. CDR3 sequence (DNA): TGTGCCAGCAGCTTGACCGTCCGCAATGAGCAGTTCTTC.

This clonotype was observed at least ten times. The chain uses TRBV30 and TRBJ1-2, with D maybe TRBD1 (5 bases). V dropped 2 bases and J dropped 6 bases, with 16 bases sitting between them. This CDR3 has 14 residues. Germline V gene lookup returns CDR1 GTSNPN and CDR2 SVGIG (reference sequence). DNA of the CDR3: TGTGCCTGGAGTTGGGACGCTGCGGTCGATGGCTACACCTTC. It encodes CAWSWDAAVDGYTF.

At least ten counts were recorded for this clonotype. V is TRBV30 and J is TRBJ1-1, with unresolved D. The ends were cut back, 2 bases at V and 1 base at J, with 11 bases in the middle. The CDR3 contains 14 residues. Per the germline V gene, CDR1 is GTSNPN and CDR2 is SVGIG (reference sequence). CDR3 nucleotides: TGTGCCTGGAGTCCACCCGGGCCGAACACTGAAGCTTTCTTT. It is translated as CAWSPPGPNTEAFF.

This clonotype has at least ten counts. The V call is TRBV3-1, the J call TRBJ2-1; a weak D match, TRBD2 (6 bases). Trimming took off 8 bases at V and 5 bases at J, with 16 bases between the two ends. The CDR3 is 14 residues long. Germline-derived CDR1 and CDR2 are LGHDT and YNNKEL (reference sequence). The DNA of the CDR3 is TGTGCCAGCCGCCTCCATGGGGGGAACAATGAGCAGTTCTTC. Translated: CASRLHGGNNEQFF.

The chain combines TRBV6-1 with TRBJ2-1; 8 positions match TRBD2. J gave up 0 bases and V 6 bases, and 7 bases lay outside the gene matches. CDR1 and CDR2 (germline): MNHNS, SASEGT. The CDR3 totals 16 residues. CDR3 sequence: CASRDGRASSYNEQFF. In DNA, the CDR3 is TGTGCCAGCAGAGACGGGAGGGCAAGCTCCTACAATGAGCAGTTCTTC.

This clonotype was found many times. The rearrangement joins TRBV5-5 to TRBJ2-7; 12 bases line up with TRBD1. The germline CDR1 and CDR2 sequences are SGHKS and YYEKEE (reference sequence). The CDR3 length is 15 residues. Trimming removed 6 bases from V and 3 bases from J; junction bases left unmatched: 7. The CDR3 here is CASTSGQGALYEQYF. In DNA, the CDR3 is TGTGCCAGCACTTCGGGACAGGGGGCCCTCTACGAGCAGTACTTC.

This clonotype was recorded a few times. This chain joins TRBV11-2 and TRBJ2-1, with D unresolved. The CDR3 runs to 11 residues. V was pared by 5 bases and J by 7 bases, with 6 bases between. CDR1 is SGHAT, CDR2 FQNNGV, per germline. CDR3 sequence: CASSVTNEQFF. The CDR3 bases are TGTGCCAGCAGCGTAACGAATGAGCAGTTCTTC.

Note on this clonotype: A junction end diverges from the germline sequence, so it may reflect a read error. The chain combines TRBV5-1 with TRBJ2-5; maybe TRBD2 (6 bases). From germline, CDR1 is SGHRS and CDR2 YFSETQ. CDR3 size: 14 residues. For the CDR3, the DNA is TGTGCCATCCTACCGAGCGGGCCGGGAAGGGACCAGTACTTC. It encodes CAILPSGPGRDQYF. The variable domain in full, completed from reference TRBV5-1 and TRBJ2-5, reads KAGVTQTPRYLIKTRGQQVTLSCSPISGHRSVSWYQQTPGQGLQFLFEYFSETQRNKGNFPGRFSGRQFSNSRSEMNVSTLELGDSALYLCAILPSGPGRDQYFGPGTRLLVL.

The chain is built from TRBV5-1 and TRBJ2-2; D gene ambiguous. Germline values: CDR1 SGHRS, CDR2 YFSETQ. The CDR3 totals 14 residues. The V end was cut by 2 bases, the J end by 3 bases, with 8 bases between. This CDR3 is CASSFATHTGELFF. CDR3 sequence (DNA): TGCGCCAGCAGCTTTGCTACCCACACCGGGGAGCTGTTTTTT. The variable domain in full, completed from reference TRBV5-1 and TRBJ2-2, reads KAGVTQTPRYLIKTRGQQVTLSCSPISGHRSVSWYQQTPGQGLQFLFEYFSETQRNKGNFPGRFSGRQFSNSRSEMNVSTLELGDSALYLCASSFATHTGELFFGEGSRLTVL.

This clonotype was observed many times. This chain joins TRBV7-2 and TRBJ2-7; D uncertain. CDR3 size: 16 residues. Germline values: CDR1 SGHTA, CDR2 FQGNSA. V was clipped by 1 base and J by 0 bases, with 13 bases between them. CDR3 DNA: TGTGCCAGCAGCTTAGTCTCTGGGCAGAGCTCCTACGAGCAGTACTTC. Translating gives CASSLVSGQSSYEQYF.

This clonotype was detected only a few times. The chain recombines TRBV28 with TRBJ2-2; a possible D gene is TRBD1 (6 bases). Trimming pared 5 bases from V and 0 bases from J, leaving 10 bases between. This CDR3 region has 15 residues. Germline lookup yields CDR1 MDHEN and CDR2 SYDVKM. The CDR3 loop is CASSAGTTNTGELFF. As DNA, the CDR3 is TGTGCCAGCAGTGCCGGGACAACGAACACCGGGGAGCTGTTTTTT.

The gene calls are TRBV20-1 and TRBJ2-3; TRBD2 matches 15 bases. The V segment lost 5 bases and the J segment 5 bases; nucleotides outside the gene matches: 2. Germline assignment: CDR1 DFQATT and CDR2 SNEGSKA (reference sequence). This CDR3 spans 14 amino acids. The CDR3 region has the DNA TGCAGTGCTGGGACTAGCGGGAGGTTAGATACGCAGTATTTT. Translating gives CSAGTSGRLDTQYF.

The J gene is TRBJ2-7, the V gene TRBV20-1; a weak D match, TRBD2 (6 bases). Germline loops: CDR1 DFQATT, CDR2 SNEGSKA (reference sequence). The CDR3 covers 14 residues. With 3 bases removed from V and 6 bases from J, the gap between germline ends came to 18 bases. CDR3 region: CSARAYAEGSEQYF. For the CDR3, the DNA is TGCAGTGCTAGGGCCTACGCGGAGGGGAGCGAGCAGTACTTC.

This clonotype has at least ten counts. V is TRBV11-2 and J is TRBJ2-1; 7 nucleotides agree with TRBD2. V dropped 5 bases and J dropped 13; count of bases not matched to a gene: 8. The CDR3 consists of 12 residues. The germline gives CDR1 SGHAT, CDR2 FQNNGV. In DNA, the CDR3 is TGTGCCAGCAGCCTATCTAGCGGACCCCAGTTCTTC. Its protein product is CASSLSSGPQFF.

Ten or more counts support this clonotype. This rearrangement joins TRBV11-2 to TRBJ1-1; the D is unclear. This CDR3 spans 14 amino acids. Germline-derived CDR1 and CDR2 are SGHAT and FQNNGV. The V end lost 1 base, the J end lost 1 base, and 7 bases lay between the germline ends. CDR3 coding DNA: TGTGCCAGCAGCTTAGGCCCCAAGAACACTGAAGCTTTCTTT. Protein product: CASSLGPKNTEAFF.

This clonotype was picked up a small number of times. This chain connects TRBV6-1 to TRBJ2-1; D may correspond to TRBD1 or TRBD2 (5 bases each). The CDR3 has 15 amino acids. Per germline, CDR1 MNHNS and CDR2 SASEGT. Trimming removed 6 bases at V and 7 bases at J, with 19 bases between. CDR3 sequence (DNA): TGTGCCAGCAGGCCCAGGGCGTCGGGGATTAATGAGCAGTTCTTC. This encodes CASRPRASGINEQFF.

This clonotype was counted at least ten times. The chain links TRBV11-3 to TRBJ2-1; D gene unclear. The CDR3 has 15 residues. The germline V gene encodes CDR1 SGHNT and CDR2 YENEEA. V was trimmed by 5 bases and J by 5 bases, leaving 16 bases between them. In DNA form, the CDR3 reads TGTGCCAGCAGCCTAACGGCCCATGTCAACAATGAGCAGTTCTTC. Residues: CASSLTAHVNNEQFF.

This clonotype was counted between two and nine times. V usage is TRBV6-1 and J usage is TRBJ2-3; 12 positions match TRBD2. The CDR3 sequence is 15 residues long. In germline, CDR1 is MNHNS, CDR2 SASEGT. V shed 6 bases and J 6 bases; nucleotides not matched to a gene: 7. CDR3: CASSPGLAGPDTQYF. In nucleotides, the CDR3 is TGTGCCAGCAGCCCCGGACTAGCGGGACCTGATACGCAGTATTTT.

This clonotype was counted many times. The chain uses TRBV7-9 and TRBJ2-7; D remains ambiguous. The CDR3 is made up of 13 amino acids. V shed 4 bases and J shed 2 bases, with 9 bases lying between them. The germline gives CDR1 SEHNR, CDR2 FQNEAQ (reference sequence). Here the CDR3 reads CASSSLSAYEQYF. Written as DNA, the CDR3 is TGTGCCAGCAGCTCGCTGAGTGCCTACGAGCAGTACTTC.

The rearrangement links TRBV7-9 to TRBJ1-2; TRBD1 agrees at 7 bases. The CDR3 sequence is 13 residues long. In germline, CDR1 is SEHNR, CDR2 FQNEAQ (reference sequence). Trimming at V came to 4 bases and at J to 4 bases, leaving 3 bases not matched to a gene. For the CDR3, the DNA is TGTGCCAGCAGCTATGGGACAGCCTATGGCTACACCTTC. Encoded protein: CASSYGTAYGYTF.

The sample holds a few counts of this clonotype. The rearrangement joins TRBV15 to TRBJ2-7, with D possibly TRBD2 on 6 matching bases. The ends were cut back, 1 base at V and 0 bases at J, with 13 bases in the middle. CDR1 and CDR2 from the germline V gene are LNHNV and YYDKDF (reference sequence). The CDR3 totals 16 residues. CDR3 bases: TGTGCCACCAGCAGAGGGGTCGGAGGGAGCTCCTACGAGCAGTACTTC. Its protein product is CATSRGVGGSSYEQYF.

CDR3 in amino acids: CSAHAGQGYNSPLHF. Here the CDR3 DNA reads TGCAGTGCACATGCGGGACAGGGGTATAATTCACCCCTCCACTTT. The chain uses TRBV20-1 and TRBJ1-6, with 10 positions matching TRBD1. This CDR3 is 15 amino acids long. Trimming at V came to 6 bases and at J to 4 bases, leaving 6 bases not matched to a gene. Per the germline V gene, CDR1 is DFQATT and CDR2 is SNEGSKA (reference sequence).

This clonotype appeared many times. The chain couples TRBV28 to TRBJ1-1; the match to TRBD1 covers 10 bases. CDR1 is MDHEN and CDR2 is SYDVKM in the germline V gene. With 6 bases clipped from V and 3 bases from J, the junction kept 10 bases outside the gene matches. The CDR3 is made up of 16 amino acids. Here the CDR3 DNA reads TGTGCCAGCAGGCGAATAGGTGGGACAGGGGACACTGAAGCTTTCTTT. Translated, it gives CASRRIGGTGDTEAFF.